This T cell receptor beta chain originates from a study of cytomegalovirus exposure and HLA in healthy donors. PCR primers comprised 60 Vbeta and 13 Jbeta primers. Using immunoSEQ multiplex PCR, the repertoire was profiled, and TCRdb retains in-frame clones only, with some absent. The sample lists 170,000 or so clones, nearly 80% seen once, with just over 3% in the top ten. The CDR3 has 16 residues. Germline CDR1 is SGHRS and CDR2 is YFSETQ. The germline V and J ends were trimmed by 0 bases and 7 bases, with 19 bases remaining between them. This clonotype originated in a woman aged 40 to 49 in good health and CMV-seronegative. Specimen: PBMCs. This chain connects TRBV5-1 to TRBJ2-5; tentative D call: TRBD2 (6 bases). The chain's CDR3 is CASSLGGTPDKSTQYF. The DNA for the CDR3 is TGCGCCAGCAGCTTGGGTGGGACTCCAGATAAATCGACCCAGTACTTC.